Presented here are 8 T cell receptor beta chains from one specimen sequenced in a study of blood T cell repertoires in COVID-19. TCRdb keeps only in-frame clones here, not all; method: immunoSEQ multiplex PCR. This sample has around 100,000 clones, with 65% to 85% found just once. The source material was peripheral blood. Receptor source: a woman in her 70s with acute or convalescent COVID-19.

The gene calls are TRBV18 and TRBJ2-1, with 8 bases lining up with TRBD2. The CDR3 runs 14 residues. Unmatched junction bases numbered 10, after V lost 0 bases and J lost 15 bases. Germline V CDR1 and CDR2: KGHSH, LQKENI. CDR3 bases: TGTGCCAGCTCACCACCGACTAGCGCCTCTAAACTGTTCTTC. It is translated as CASSPPTSASKLFF.

V is TRBV10-3 and J is TRBJ2-7; D possibly corresponds to TRBD2 (5 bases). The CDR3 is made up of 14 amino acids. The V and J ends lost 10 bases and 2 bases respectively, with 18 bases between them. In germline, CDR1 is ENHRY, CDR2 SYGVKD. CDR3 sequence: CATRPGSGAYEQYF. CDR3 in DNA: TGTGCCACTAGGCCGGGGAGTGGAGCCTACGAGCAGTACTTC.

The chain couples TRBV6-1 to TRBJ2-1; D uncertain. CDR1 is MNHNS and CDR2 is SASEGT in the germline V gene. Trimming took off 2 bases at V and 8 bases at J, with 19 bases between the two ends. The CDR3 has 16 residues. Here the CDR3 reads CASSEKQRAWLDEQFF. The CDR3 DNA reads as TGTGCCAGCAGTGAAAAGCAGCGAGCTTGGTTAGATGAGCAGTTCTTC.

V is TRBV28 and J is TRBJ2-7; 12 bases agree with TRBD2. With 7 bases clipped from V and 6 bases from J, the junction kept 7 bases outside the gene matches. This CDR3 spans 14 amino acids. CDR1 and CDR2 (germline): MDHEN, SYDVKM. The DNA for the CDR3 is TGTGCCAGCACCACCGGGACTAGCGGGCGCGAGCAGTACTTC. Its protein is CASTTGTSGREQYF.

The rearrangement links TRBV29-1 to TRBJ1-1; D gene uncertain. Trimming removed 2 bases at V and 8 bases at J, with 9 bases between. There are 11 residues in the CDR3. The germline V gene encodes CDR1 SQVTM and CDR2 ANQGSEA. CDR3 in DNA: TGCAGCGTTGAACGGCGGCAAGAAGCTTTCTTT. Residues: CSVERRQEAFF. The full variable domain, its missing parts supplied by reference TRBV29-1 and TRBJ1-1, is SAVISQKPSRDICQRGTSLTIQCQVDSQVTMMFWYRQQPGQSLTLIATANQGSEATYESGFVIDKFPISRPNLTFSTLTVSNMSPEDSSIYLCSVERRQEAFFGQGTRLTVV.

V usage is TRBV5-1 and J usage is TRBJ2-3, with D possibly TRBD2 on 6 matching bases. Germline V gene data show CDR1 as SGHRS and CDR2 as YFSETQ. The ends were cut back, 0 bases at V and 0 bases at J, with 11 bases in the middle. The CDR3 consists of 16 residues. CDR3 nucleotides: TGCGCCAGCAGCTTGGAAGCGGGCTCTAGCACAGATACGCAGTATTTT. Translated: CASSLEAGSSTDTQYF. Full variable domain (outside the CDR3, taken from reference TRBV5-1 and TRBJ2-3): KAGVTQTPRYLIKTRGQQVTLSCSPISGHRSVSWYQQTPGQGLQFLFEYFSETQRNKGNFPGRFSGRQFSNSRSEMNVSTLELGDSALYLCASSLEAGSSTDTQYFGPGTRLTVL.

The chain employs TRBV29-1 and TRBJ2-2; 9 bases are shared with TRBD2. The CDR3 runs to 14 residues. From germline, CDR1 is SQVTM and CDR2 ANQGSEA. V was pared by 4 bases and J by 6 bases, with 6 bases of the junction left unmatched. Here the CDR3 DNA reads TGCAGCGTTGGAGCGGGGGGCCGGGCCGGGGAGCTGTTTTTT. It is translated as CSVGAGGRAGELFF.

The chain joins TRBV2 to TRBJ2-2; possible D gene TRBD2, 6 bases. This CDR3 is built from 14 residues. Germline-derived CDR1 and CDR2 are SNHLY and FYNNEI. Deletions cut 3 bases from V and 4 bases from J, with 9 bases between. The CDR3 protein is CASSEDYSTGELFF. The CDR3, as DNA: TGTGCCAGCAGTGAGGACTATAGCACCGGGGAGCTGTTTTTT.